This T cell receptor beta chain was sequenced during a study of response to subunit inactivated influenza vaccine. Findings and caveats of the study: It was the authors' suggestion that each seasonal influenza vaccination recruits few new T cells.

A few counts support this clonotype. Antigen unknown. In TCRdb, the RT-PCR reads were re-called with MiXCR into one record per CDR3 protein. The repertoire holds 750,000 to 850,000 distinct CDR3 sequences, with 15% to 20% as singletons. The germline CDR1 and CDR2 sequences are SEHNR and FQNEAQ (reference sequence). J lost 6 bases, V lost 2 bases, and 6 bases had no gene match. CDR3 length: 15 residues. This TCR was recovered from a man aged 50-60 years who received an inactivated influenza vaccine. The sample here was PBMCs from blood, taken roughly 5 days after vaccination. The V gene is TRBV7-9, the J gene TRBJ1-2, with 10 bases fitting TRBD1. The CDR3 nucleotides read TGTGCCAGCAGCTTACCGGGACAGGGGCAGAATGGCTACACCTTC. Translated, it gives CASSLPGQGQNGYTF.